The TCR beta chain described here comes from a study of post-analysis software for immune sequencing data. Findings of the study overall: The five TRBV segments detected at higher frequency in patients than in controls included TRBV5-6, TRBV5-1 and TRBV20-1.

Each TCR beta cDNA library carried unique molecular identifiers. One entry per CDR3 protein results from TCRdb running MiXCR on the PCR reads. The sample carries about 430,000 distinct CDR3 sequences, 39% recorded once. From germline, CDR1 is SGHRS and CDR2 YFSETQ. V lost 0 bases to trimming and J lost 4 bases, with 12 bases between them. CDR3 size: 15 residues. With regard to this clonotype: Its antigen remains unknown.

The TCR comes from a girl aged 2-10 years with multiple sclerosis. This chain joins TRBV5-1 and TRBJ2-3; tentatively, D is TRBD2 (6 bases). The sample comprised blood. The CDR3 is CASSLAPGDADTQYF. DNA of the CDR3: TGCGCCAGCAGCTTGGCCCCGGGAGACGCAGATACGCAGTATTTT.